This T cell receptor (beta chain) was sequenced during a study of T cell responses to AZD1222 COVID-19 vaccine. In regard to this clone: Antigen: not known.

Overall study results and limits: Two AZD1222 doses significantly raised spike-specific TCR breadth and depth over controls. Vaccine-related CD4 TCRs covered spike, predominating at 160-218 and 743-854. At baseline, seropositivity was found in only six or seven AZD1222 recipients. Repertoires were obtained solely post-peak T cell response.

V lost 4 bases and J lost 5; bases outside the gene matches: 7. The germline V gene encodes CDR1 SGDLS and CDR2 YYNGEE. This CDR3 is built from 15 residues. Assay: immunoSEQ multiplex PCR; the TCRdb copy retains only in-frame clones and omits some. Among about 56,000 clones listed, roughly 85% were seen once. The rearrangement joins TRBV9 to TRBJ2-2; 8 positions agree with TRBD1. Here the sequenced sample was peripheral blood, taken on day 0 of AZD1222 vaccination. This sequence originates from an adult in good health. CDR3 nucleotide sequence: TGTGCCAGCAGCCCCACGGGACAGGTTACCGGGGAGCTGTTTTTT. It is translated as CASSPTGQVTGELFF. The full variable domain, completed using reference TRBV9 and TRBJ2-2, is DSGVTQTPKHLITATGQRVTLRCSPRSGDLSVYWYQQSLDQGLQFLIQYYNGEERAKGNILERFSAQQFPDLHSELNLSSLELGDSALYFCASSPTGQVTGELFFGEGSRLTVL.